The 16 T cell receptor beta chains given below trace back to one sample, sequenced in a study of blood T cell repertoires in COVID-19. Produced via immunoSEQ multiplex PCR; TCRdb's table is partial and in-frame only. The repertoire consists of approximately 170,000 clones, with 88% occurring once and the leading ten covering roughly 8.6%. The material sequenced was PBMCs or T cells enriched from blood (not recorded which). Receptors originate from a young woman who had recovered from COVID-19.

The V gene is TRBV15, the J gene TRBJ2-7; D possibly corresponds to TRBD1 (6 bases). The germline CDR1 and CDR2 sequences are LNHNV and YYDKDF (reference sequence). The V end was cut by 2 bases, the J end by 7 bases, with 18 bases between. This CDR3 has 15 amino acids. Written as DNA, the CDR3 is TGTGCCACCAGCAGATTTAACGACAGGATCGTTGAGCAGTACTTC. Translation gives CATSRFNDRIVEQYF.

CDR3 sequence (DNA): TGTGCCAGCAGCTTCTCCGGGACTAGCGGAGATACGCAGTATTTT. This gives the protein CASSFSGTSGDTQYF. The rearrangement links TRBV7-3 to TRBJ2-3, with TRBD2 identical over 11 bases. This CDR3 has 15 amino acids. Per germline, CDR1 SGHTA and CDR2 FQGTGA. V shed 3 bases, J shed 5 bases, and the junction held 4 bases outside the gene matches.

The chain is built from TRBV6-5 and TRBJ1-5; D gene uncertain. Trimming left V 10 bases short and J 0 bases short, with 7 bases between. The CDR3 contains 12 residues. In germline, CDR1 is MNHEY, CDR2 SVGAGI. CDR3 loop: CATTYSNQPQHF. The DNA of the CDR3 is TGTGCCACCACATATAGCAATCAGCCCCAGCATTTT.

The chain employs TRBV4-3 and TRBJ2-7, with 7 bases matching TRBD2. V shed 4 bases, J shed 6 bases, and the junction held 6 bases outside the gene matches. This CDR3 contains 13 residues. Germline V CDR1 and CDR2: LGHNA, YSLEER. CDR3 in amino acids: CASSPSGTREQYF. DNA for the CDR3: TGCGCCAGCAGCCCTAGCGGCACGCGCGAGCAGTACTTC.

The V gene is TRBV7-6, the J gene TRBJ2-7; D is perhaps TRBD2 (5 bases). With 5 bases removed from V and 3 bases from J, the gap between germline ends came to 11 bases. This CDR3 has 13 residues. CDR1 and CDR2 from the germline V gene are SGHVS and FNYEAQ. The CDR3 region is CASSRGFIYEQYF. The CDR3 DNA reads as TGTGCCAGCAGCCGGGGTTTCATCTACGAGCAGTACTTC.

The rearrangement links TRBV30 to TRBJ1-1, with a tentative D call TRBD1 (6 bases). The CDR3 runs to 13 residues. With 3 bases removed from V and 6 bases from J, the gap between germline ends came to 14 bases. The germline V gene has CDR1 GTSNPN and CDR2 SVGIG (reference sequence). The CDR3 sequence: CAWRELRGSEAFF. CDR3 coding DNA: TGTGCCTGGAGAGAACTCAGGGGTTCTGAAGCTTTCTTT. Full variable domain (missing parts from reference TRBV30 and TRBJ1-1): SQTIHQWPATLVQPVGSPLSLECTVEGTSNPNLYWYRQAAGRGLQLLFYSVGIGQISSEVPQNLSASRPQDRQFILSSKKLLLSDSGFYLCAWRELRGSEAFFGQGTRLTVV.

The chain uses TRBV4-1 and TRBJ2-7; 9 nucleotides match TRBD1. Germline V lookup: CDR1 MGHRA, CDR2 YSYEKL. The junction had 6 bases not matched to a gene; V was cut back by 1 base and J by 5 bases. This CDR3 spans 15 amino acids. DNA for the CDR3: TGCGCCAGCAGCCAAGTTCCGGGACAGGGTGACGAGCAGTACTTC. It translates to CASSQVPGQGDEQYF.

The CDR3 region is CASSFQGTSYEQYF. In DNA form, the CDR3 reads TGTGCCAGCAGTTTCCAGGGCACGAGCTACGAGCAGTACTTC. J is TRBJ2-7 and V is TRBV28; D might be TRBD1 (5 bases). CDR3 size: 14 residues. V lost 3 bases and J 3 bases, leaving 12 bases between the germline ends. In germline, CDR1 is MDHEN, CDR2 SYDVKM. Looking up the rest from reference TRBV28 and TRBJ2-7 gives the full variable domain: DVKVTQSSRYLVKRTGEKVFLECVQDMDHENMFWYRQDPGLGLRLIYFSYDVKMKEKGDIPEGYSVSREKKERFSLILESASTNQTSMYLCASSFQGTSYEQYFGPGTRLTVT.

The V and J genes are TRBV28 and TRBJ1-5, with D maybe TRBD1 (5 bases). Trimming shortened V by 6 bases and J by 6 bases, and 9 bases separated the two germline ends. The CDR3 runs to 12 residues. CDR1 MDHEN and CDR2 SYDVKM come from the germline V gene. DNA for the CDR3: TGTGCCAGCAGCTCAGGGTTTCAGCCCCAGCATTTT. It yields the protein CASSSGFQPQHF.

The gene calls are TRBV19 and TRBJ1-6; 7 bases align to TRBD1. V gave up 5 bases and J gave up 6 bases; unmatched junction bases: 7. Germline V gene data show CDR1 as LNHDA and CDR2 as SQIVND (reference sequence). This CDR3 has 15 residues. DNA for the CDR3: TGTGCCAGTAGTTTCCAGGGGACAGCTAATTCACCCCTCCACTTT. Translation gives CASSFQGTANSPLHF.

The rearrangement joins TRBV28 to TRBJ1-5; D is undetermined. CDR1 MDHEN and CDR2 SYDVKM come from the germline V gene. V dropped 3 bases and J dropped 0 bases, with 12 bases sitting between them. The CDR3 runs to 16 residues. The CDR3 DNA follows: TGTGCCAGCAGTTTTGTGGCCTCCAATAGCAATCAGCCCCAGCATTTT. This gives the protein CASSFVASNSNQPQHF.

This clone was picked up a small number of times. The chain recombines TRBV27 with TRBJ1-2; 9 bases align to TRBD1. Germline V gene sequence: CDR1 MNHEY, CDR2 SMNVEV (reference sequence). The CDR3 is made up of 14 amino acids. With 5 bases clipped from V and 7 bases from J, the junction kept 8 bases outside the gene matches. CDR3 region: CASSPRTGAGGYTF. For the CDR3, the DNA is TGTGCCAGCAGTCCGCGGACAGGGGCGGGTGGCTACACCTTC.

This sequence joins TRBV2 and TRBJ2-7; D is perhaps TRBD1 (5 bases). V dropped 2 bases and J dropped 6 bases, with 11 bases sitting between them. The germline V gene has CDR1 SNHLY and CDR2 FYNNEI. The CDR3 has 13 amino acids. The CDR3 reads CASSEKGLGEQYF. DNA of the CDR3: TGTGCCAGCAGTGAAAAGGGGTTGGGCGAGCAGTACTTC.

CDR3 sequence reads: CATSRVRDRLHEQYF. The CDR3 DNA reads TGTGCCACCAGCAGAGTAAGAGACAGGCTCCACGAGCAGTACTTC. V is TRBV15 and J is TRBJ2-7; D is perhaps TRBD1 (6 bases). Trimming stripped 1 base from V and 5 bases from J, with 15 bases between. Looked up from germline, CDR1 is LNHNV and CDR2 is YYDKDF (reference sequence). This CDR3 has 15 amino acids. Combining the CDR3 with reference TRBV15 and TRBJ2-7 gives the whole variable domain DAMVIQNPRYQVTQFGKPVTLSCSQTLNHNVMYWYQQKSSQAPKLLFHYYDKDFNNEADTPDNFQSRRPNTSFCFLDIRSPGLGDTAMYLCATSRVRDRLHEQYFGPGTRLTVT.

The genes are TRBV2 and TRBJ1-5; 9 nucleotides match TRBD1. This CDR3 is 14 amino acids long. From germline, CDR1 is SNHLY and CDR2 FYNNEI. V lost 8 bases, J lost 7 bases, and 9 bases stayed unmatched. CDR3: CASAPGQGTQPQHF. As DNA, the CDR3 is TGTGCCAGCGCACCGGGACAGGGTACGCAGCCCCAGCATTTT.

This rearrangement joins TRBV14 to TRBJ1-6; D gene unclear. The CDR3 runs to 16 residues. Germline CDR1 is SGHDN and CDR2 is FVKESK. Trimming took off 1 base at V and 0 bases at J, with 7 bases between the two ends. CDR3 nucleotide sequence: TGTGCCAGCAGCCAAGCTCTCAGCTCCTATAATTCACCCCTCCACTTT. Its protein is CASSQALSSYNSPLHF.